Sequencing of this T cell receptor beta chain was carried out in a study of shared clonotypes between healthy human individuals (dated by TCRdb to 2019 to 2021). As for the study more broadly: A couple of women and three men aged 18 to 49 years were included in the cohort. For each donor, CD4 naive and CD4 memory were each given three plates, CD8 naive was given two plates, and CD8 memory was given one plate. To estimate repertoire size and how much clonotype sharing occurs between individuals, the study deeply sequenced the blood TCR repertoires of five healthy adults. To increase sequencing depth and limit assay-specific biases, different laboratories used diverse techniques to prepare libraries and sequence TCR repertoires. Between about 0.85 and 8.9 billion PBMCs per donor were obtained by leukapheresis. What the study reported, not specific to this receptor: Pairwise subsampling led to the expectation that sequencing depth would affect the degree of clonotype sharing among donors. Sampling was restricted to blood, and TCR repertoires in tissue are likely to differ from TCR repertoires in blood. Larger estimated clonotype richness was generally found for naive subsets than for memory subsets. Because the study included only a small number of donors, the genetic and exposure-history diversity represented was limited. Rarefaction of sorted-subset datasets indicated incomplete sequencing despite the large sequencing depth. Compared with non-shared clonotypes, clonotypes shared by all four sorted-subset donors had higher generation probabilities. About 5% of naive CD4, 3.5% of naive CD8, 2.3% of memory CD4, and less than 0.45% of memory CD8 clonotypes were shared across several donors.

CDR1 and CDR2 were assigned from the germline V gene as SQVTM and ANQGSEA. CDR3 length: 14 amino acids, cysteine to phenylalanine. Only CDR3 DNA remains: 42 bases, in frame from the first base. This clone was counted a few times. No antigen is known for it. Base qualities are not recorded, but no much larger clone differs from it by a single base. TCR CDR3 regions were amplified from genomic DNA by multiplex PCR using the deep immunoSEQ assay. Extracted genomic DNA from each cell subset was spread evenly across all wells of several immunoSEQ 96-well plates, with each plate serving as a replicate. Each replicate PCR for sorted subsets received around 210 ng genomic DNA, equal to some 32,000 T cell genomes. Purified libraries were quantified with a Qubit 3.0 fluorometer, sized on a Bioanalyzer 2100, and re-quantified with the KAPA Library Quantification kit. Each immunoSEQ 96-well plate was sequenced on its own single-read 150-cycle Illumina NextSeq 550 flow cell. The authors' pipeline ran thus. Because only junctional sequences without quality scores were contained in the immunoSEQ output, filtering matching that applied to full-length reads could not be performed. To assign V/J genes and CDR3, sequences were annotated against IMGT germline references using PyIR, a Python wrapper for IgBLAST v1.9. Reads with weak V/J assignments (E-value above 1e-6), missing CDR3, stop codons, out-of-frame junctions, or ambiguous translated residues were removed. V3J clonotypes were defined as sequences sharing an identical inferred V gene, J gene, and CDR3 amino acid sequence. The percentage overlap between two repertoires was calculated by dividing the number of shared unique clonotypes by the size of the smaller repertoire. Repertoire richness was assessed with RTK rarefaction, the Chao1 estimator, and Recon v2.1 estimates of unobserved clonotypes. Generation probabilities were computed with OLGA for all TCRbeta clonotypes obtained by the gDNA method from a few donors. As stored in TCRdb, this immuneACCESS dataset retains in-frame rearrangements with V and J assigned. A fraction of the clones does not appear; measured against another copy, unresolved V genes explain less than half of the discrepancy, and the remainder lacks a known reason. The V and J calls and clone size come from that table; D and trimming were worked out from the DNA. This sample has over a million clones in its table, and about 75% of those were observed once. Over 1.3% of the sample goes to the ten largest clones.

Healthy HIV-negative adults with no recently reported acute infections or vaccinations were included as donors. Only Caucasian adults living in Nashville, Tennessee, USA were represented among the donors. Magnetic negative selection was used to enrich CD4+ T cells, after which naive cells were positively selected on CD45RA and the negative fraction became the memory subset. Blood was obtained by leukapheresis, after which PBMCs were separated by Ficoll-Histopaque density gradient centrifugation and cryopreserved in liquid nitrogen vapor phase. Analytical flow cytometry was used to check the purity and quantity of every magnetically sorted T cell population. Each sorted fraction had its genomic DNA isolated and then quantified by UV absorbance on a Nanodrop 2000c.

The sequenced sample consisted of memory CD4+ T cells sorted from blood. Interpreted using the paper, the cell subset or site label stands for: CD45RA-negative fraction. The rearrangement joined TRBV29-1 to TRBJ2-5; 10 bases in between match TRBD2. The DNA end is a closer match to TRBJ2-7, so the J assignment may be wrong. The TCR comes from a young man in good health. The CDR3 corresponds to CSVDHPSGGYEQYF. The sequenced DNA is TGCAGCGTTGACCACCCTAGCGGGGGCTACGAGCAGTACTTC.